The rows below give T cell receptor beta chains drawn from one sample of a study of post-analysis software for immune sequencing data. One entry per CDR3 protein, called by TCRdb with MiXCR from the PCR reads. The sample has hundreds of thousands of distinct CDR3 sequences, approximately 59% seen once. The sequencing input was blood. Receptors were obtained from a girl aged 2-9 years with multiple sclerosis. CDR3s include the opening cysteine and the closing phenylalanine or tryptophan. Fields, in order: J gene, D gene, V gene, clone size, CDR3 protein, CDR3 DNA. A D gene is named only where the DNA matches it firmly. Expanded clones are given a class, and other clones once, few, many or no size at all.

J: TRBJ2-7; D: TRBD1; V: TRBV29-1; size: .; CDR3: CSVWTGNYEQYF; DNA: TGCAGCGTTTGGACAGGGAACTACGAGCAGTACTTC
J: TRBJ2-3; D: .; V: TRBV28; size: once; CDR3: CASSLTTATSTDTQYF; DNA: TGTGCCAGCAGTTTAACGACAGCAACTAGCACAGATACGCAGTATTTT
J: TRBJ2-3; D: .; V: TRBV12-3/TRBV12-4; size: .; CDR3: CASSYSAESPDTQYF; DNA: TGTGCCAGCAGCTACTCCGCCGAGTCCCCAGATACGCAGTATTTT
J: TRBJ2-2; D: .; V: TRBV28; size: .; CDR3: CASSLPAVTGELFF; DNA: TGTGCCAGCAGTTTGCCAGCGGTCACCGGGGAGCTGTTTTTT
J: TRBJ2-3; D: .; V: TRBV7-9; size: .; CDR3: CASSLFVGGSTDTQYF; DNA: TGTGCCAGCAGCTTATTTGTTGGGGGCAGCACAGATACGCAGTATTTT
J: TRBJ1-2; D: .; V: TRBV29-1; size: .; CDR3: CGVGETLPYGYTF; DNA: TGCGGCGTTGGGGAGACACTGCCTTATGGCTACACCTTC
J: TRBJ2-7; D: TRBD2; V: TRBV5-6; size: few; CDR3: CASSGTSGAYEQYF; DNA: TGTGCCAGCAGTGGGACTAGCGGGGCCTACGAGCAGTACTTC
J: TRBJ1-1; D: .; V: TRBV7-9; size: .; CDR3: CASSPEGGAFF; DNA: TGTGCCAGCAGCCCCGAGGGGGGTGCTTTCTTT
J: TRBJ2-5; D: .; V: TRBV10-1; size: .; CDR3: CANGRDFQETQYF; DNA: TGCGCCAACGGCCGGGACTTCCAAGAGACCCAGTACTTC
J: TRBJ2-1; D: TRBD2; V: TRBV12-3/TRBV12-4; size: .; CDR3: CASGPGTSGGRNEQFF; DNA: TGTGCCAGCGGACCCGGGACTAGCGGGGGCCGTAATGAGCAGTTCTTC
J: TRBJ1-2; D: TRBD1; V: TRBV12-3/TRBV12-4; size: once; CDR3: CASVGDSRGYTF; DNA: TGTGCCAGCGTTGGGGACAGCCGGGGCTACACCTTC
J: TRBJ2-1; D: TRBD2; V: TRBV19; size: .; CDR3: CASSITGGSYNEQFF; DNA: TGTGCCAGTAGTATAACGGGGGGCTCCTACAATGAGCAGTTCTTC
J: TRBJ1-5; D: .; V: TRBV12-3/TRBV12-4; size: .; CDR3: CASSCQGGGQPQHF; DNA: TGTGCCAGCAGTTGTCAGGGAGGGGGTCAGCCCCAGCATTTT
J: TRBJ2-3; D: .; V: TRBV6-1; size: .; CDR3: CASSEDAISTDTQYF; DNA: TGTGCCAGCAGCGAAGACGCCATTAGCACAGATACGCAGTATTTT
J: TRBJ2-6; D: .; V: TRBV5-1; size: .; CDR3: CASFLLFSGANVLTF; DNA: TGCGCCAGCTTTCTACTGTTCTCTGGGGCCAACGTCCTGACTTTC
J: TRBJ2-7; D: .; V: TRBV7-9; size: .; CDR3: CASSFPTRAYEQYF; DNA: TGTGCCAGCAGCTTCCCGACTAGGGCCTACGAGCAGTACTTC
J: TRBJ2-5; D: TRBD2; V: TRBV7-9; size: .; CDR3: CASSGGLAPPLKETQYF; DNA: TGTGCCAGCAGCGGCGGACTAGCGCCCCCCTTAAAAGAGACCCAGTACTTC
J: TRBJ2-1; D: TRBD2; V: TRBV12-3/TRBV12-4; size: few; CDR3: CASSTMTSGSGGSYNEQFF; DNA: TGTGCCAGCAGTACAATGACTAGCGGGAGTGGGGGCTCCTACAATGAGCAGTTCTTC
J: TRBJ1-1; D: .; V: TRBV30; size: .; CDR3: CAWSVEGNTEAFF; DNA: TGTGCCTGGAGTGTTGAGGGGAACACTGAAGCTTTCTTT
J: TRBJ2-7; D: .; V: TRBV5-1; size: .; CDR3: CASSGLRTDSGEQYF; DNA: TGCGCTAGCAGCGGGCTTCGGACAGACTCTGGCGAGCAGTACTTC
J: TRBJ2-7; D: TRBD1; V: TRBV5-6; size: .; CDR3: CASSSNRDRQLYEQYF; DNA: TGTGCCAGCAGCTCCAATCGGGACAGGCAACTCTACGAGCAGTACTTC
J: TRBJ1-5; D: .; V: TRBV7-9; size: once; CDR3: CASSLYGDQPQHF; DNA: TGTGCCAGCAGCTTATACGGGGATCAGCCCCAGCATTTT
J: TRBJ2-1; D: .; V: TRBV5-1; size: .; CDR3: CASSLVGGGLSVYNEQFF; DNA: TGCGCCAGCAGCTTGGTCGGAGGGGGGTTGAGCGTCTACAATGAGCAGTTCTTC
J: TRBJ2-1; D: .; V: TRBV20-1; size: .; CDR3: CSAAPASGNNEQFF; DNA: TGCAGTGCCGCCCCGGCGTCAGGAAACAATGAGCAGTTCTTC
J: TRBJ1-2; D: .; V: TRBV25-1; size: few; CDR3: CASSELTGAYGYTF; DNA: TGTGCCAGCAGTGAACTGACAGGAGCCTATGGCTACACCTTC
J: TRBJ2-5; D: TRBD1; V: TRBV20-1; size: many; CDR3: CSAGQGLRETQYF; DNA: TGCAGTGCGGGACAGGGGTTAAGGGAGACCCAGTACTTC
J: TRBJ2-7; D: .; V: TRBV12-3/TRBV12-4; size: .; CDR3: CASSFAGTPTYEQYF; DNA: TGTGCCAGCAGTTTTGCGGGCACTCCTACCTACGAGCAGTACTTC
J: TRBJ2-5; D: .; V: TRBV2; size: .; CDR3: CASSELARETQYF; DNA: TGTGCCAGCAGTGAACTAGCAAGGGAGACCCAGTACTTC